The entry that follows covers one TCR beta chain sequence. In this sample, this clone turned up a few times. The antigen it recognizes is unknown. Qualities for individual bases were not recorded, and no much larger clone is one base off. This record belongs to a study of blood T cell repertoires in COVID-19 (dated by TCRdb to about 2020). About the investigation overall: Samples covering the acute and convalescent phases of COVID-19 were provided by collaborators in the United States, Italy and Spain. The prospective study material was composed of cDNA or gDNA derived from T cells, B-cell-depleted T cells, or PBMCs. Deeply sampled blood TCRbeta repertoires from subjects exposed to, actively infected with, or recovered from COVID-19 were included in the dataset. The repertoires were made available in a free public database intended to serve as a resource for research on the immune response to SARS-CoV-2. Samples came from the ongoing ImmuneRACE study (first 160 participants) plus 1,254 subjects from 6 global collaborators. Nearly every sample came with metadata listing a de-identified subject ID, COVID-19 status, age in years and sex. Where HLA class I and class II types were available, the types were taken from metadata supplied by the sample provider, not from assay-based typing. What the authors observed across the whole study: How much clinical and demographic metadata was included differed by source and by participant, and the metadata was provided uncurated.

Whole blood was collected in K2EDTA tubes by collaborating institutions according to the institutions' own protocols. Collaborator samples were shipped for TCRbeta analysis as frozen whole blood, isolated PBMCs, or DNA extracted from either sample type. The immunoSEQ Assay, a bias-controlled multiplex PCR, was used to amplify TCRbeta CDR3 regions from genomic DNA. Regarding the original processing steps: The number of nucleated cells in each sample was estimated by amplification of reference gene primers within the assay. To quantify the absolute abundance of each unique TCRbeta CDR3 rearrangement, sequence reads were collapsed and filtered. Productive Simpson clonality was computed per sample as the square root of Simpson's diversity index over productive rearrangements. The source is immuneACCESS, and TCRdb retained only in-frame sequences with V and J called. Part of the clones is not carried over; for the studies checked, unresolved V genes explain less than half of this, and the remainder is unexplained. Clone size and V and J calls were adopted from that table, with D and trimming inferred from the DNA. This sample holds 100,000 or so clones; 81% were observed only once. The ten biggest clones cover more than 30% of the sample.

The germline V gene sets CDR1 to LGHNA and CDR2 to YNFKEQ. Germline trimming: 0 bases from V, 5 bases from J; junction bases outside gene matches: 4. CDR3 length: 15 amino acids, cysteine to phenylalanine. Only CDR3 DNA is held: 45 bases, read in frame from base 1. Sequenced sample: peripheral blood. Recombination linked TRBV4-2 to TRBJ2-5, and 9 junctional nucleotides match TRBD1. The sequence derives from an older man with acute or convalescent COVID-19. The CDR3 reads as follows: CASSQDYRGLETQYF. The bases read TGTGCCAGCAGCCAAGATTACAGGGGGCTTGAGACCCAGTACTTC.